These 6 T cell receptor beta chains were sequenced from one sample in a study of blood T cell repertoires in COVID-19. Repertoires were generated with immunoSEQ multiplex PCR, while TCRdb's copy carries only in-frame clones and drops some. The sample yields about 97,000 clones, roughly 80% seen once. The specimen was peripheral blood. The receptors here all came from a man in his 60s with acute or convalescent COVID-19.

The V gene is TRBV5-1, the J gene TRBJ1-3, with D possibly being TRBD1 (5 bases). Between the trimmed V and J ends, which lost 1 base and 4 bases, there was a span of 12 bases. The CDR3 is made up of 15 amino acids. CDR1 and CDR2 from the germline V gene are SGHRS and YFSETQ. Here the CDR3 reads CASSLWGAQGNTIYF. The CDR3 DNA reads as TGCGCCAGCAGCTTGTGGGGCGCACAGGGAAACACCATATATTTT.

The chain links TRBV7-2 to TRBJ1-1; tentatively, D is TRBD1 (6 bases). Between the trimmed V and J ends, which lost 2 bases and 1 base, there was a span of 14 bases. Germline V lookup: CDR1 SGHTA, CDR2 FQGNSA. The length of the CDR3 is 16 residues. This CDR3 is CASSLTGSRRNTEAFF. The CDR3 DNA reads TGTGCCAGCAGCTTAACAGGGTCACGTCGGAACACTGAAGCTTTCTTT.

The chain employs TRBV4-3 and TRBJ2-5, with a weak D call TRBD2 (5 bases). This CDR3 contains 16 residues. Germline lookup yields CDR1 LGHNA and CDR2 YSLEER. V lost 0 bases, J lost 7 bases, and 18 bases lay in between. CDR3 region: CASSQDEGPGYVTQYF. CDR3 DNA sequence: TGCGCCAGCAGCCAAGACGAGGGCCCCGGTTACGTGACCCAGTACTTC.

V and J are TRBV7-6 and TRBJ1-6; TRBD1 matches at 11 bases. The CDR3 consists of 17 residues. The germline CDR1 and CDR2 sequences are SGHVS and FNYEAQ. V gave up 5 bases and J gave up 6 bases; unmatched junction bases: 9. DNA for the CDR3: TGTGCCAGCAGCCCTGGGACAGGGGGGTATGGTAATTCACCCCTCCACTTT. It translates to CASSPGTGGYGNSPLHF.

The chain couples TRBV28 to TRBJ2-7, with 9 bases fitting TRBD2. The germline CDR1 and CDR2 sequences are MDHEN and SYDVKM. The CDR3 loop spans 17 amino acids. V trimming: 2 bases; J trimming: 0 bases; junction bases outside the gene matches: 8. As DNA, the CDR3 is TGTGCCAGCAGTTTACCGGTACTAGCGGGTAACTCCTACGAGCAGTACTTC. This translates into CASSLPVLAGNSYEQYF.

The rearrangement joins TRBV7-2 to TRBJ1-4; D is possibly TRBD1 (5 bases). Germline assignment: CDR1 SGHTA and CDR2 FQGNSA. V was clipped by 5 bases and J by 5 bases, with 9 bases between them. The CDR3 runs 13 residues. The CDR3, as DNA: TGTGCCAGCAGCCGGGGGACGAATGAAAAACTGTTTTTT. Its translation: CASSRGTNEKLFF.